This T cell receptor beta chain was recovered during a study of cytomegalovirus exposure and HLA in healthy donors. With respect to this clone: What it recognizes is unknown.

Whole-study findings and limits: The authors later found HLA-associated TCR beta chains more clonally expanded than equally common others. Specificity of a few CMV-associated chains for CMV antigens was verified in vitro. Later on, an analysis found that several of the most significant clusters appeared to be linked to common viral pathogens, which included parvovirus B19. Sequencing depth across donors, presence/absence analyses assumed, was roughly uniform.

The trim removed 1 base at V and 5 bases at J, leaving 10 bases unmatched. Germline V gene sequence: CDR1 GTSNPN, CDR2 SVGIG (reference sequence). This CDR3 is built from 16 residues. A multiplex PCR was run with 60 Vbeta primers and 13 Jbeta primers. Measured with immunoSEQ multiplex PCR; TCRdb has only the in-frame clones, and not every one. The sample's table shows approximately 140,000 clones. The origin of this receptor is a woman aged 50 to 60 in good health and CMV-seronegative. Sequencing was carried out using PBMCs. This chain joins TRBV30 and TRBJ2-1, with TRBD2 matching over 8 bases. The chain's CDR3 is CAWSGSGTSSDNEQFF. The CDR3 DNA reads as TGTGCCTGGAGTGGTAGCGGGACTTCATCGGACAATGAGCAGTTCTTC.